This paragraph reports one TCR beta chain. Its antigen remains unknown. The PCR contained 60 Vbeta and 13 Jbeta primers. Sequenced by immunoSEQ multiplex PCR; TCRdb stores in-frame clones only, minus some. The repertoire holds 85,000 to 100,000 clones, with about 82% as singletons. This entry is derived from a study of cytomegalovirus exposure and HLA in healthy donors. General study results and limits: Productive rates of about 87% or about 30% were seen for most TCR beta V segments in an earlier analysis. Compared with the approximately 670-donor mean, an Asian-associated ancestry cluster reportedly had fewer N-insertions, according to a later analysis.

Germline V gives CDR1 LNHDA, CDR2 SQIVND (reference sequence). V was shortened by 5 bases and J by 0 bases, with 23 bases between the two germline ends. The CDR3 contains 18 residues. The specimen was PBMCs. The chain employs TRBV19 and TRBJ2-7, with D unclear. The sequence came from a man aged 25-45 years in good health and CMV-seronegative. The CDR3: CASSPTPGISWNSYEQYF. DNA for the CDR3: TGTGCCAGTAGTCCCACACCAGGTATCAGTTGGAACTCCTACGAGCAGTACTTC.